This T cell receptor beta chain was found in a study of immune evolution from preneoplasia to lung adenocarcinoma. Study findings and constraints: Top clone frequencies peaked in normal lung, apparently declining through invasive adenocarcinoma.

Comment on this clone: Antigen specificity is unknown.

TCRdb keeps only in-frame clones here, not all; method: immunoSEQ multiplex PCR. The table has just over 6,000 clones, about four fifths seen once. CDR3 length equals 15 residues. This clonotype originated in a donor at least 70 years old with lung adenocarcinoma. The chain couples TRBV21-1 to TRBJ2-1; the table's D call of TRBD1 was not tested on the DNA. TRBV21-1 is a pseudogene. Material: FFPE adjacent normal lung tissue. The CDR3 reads CASSKVGTGENEQFF. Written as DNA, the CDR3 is TGTGCCAGCAGCAAAGTAGGAACAGGGGAGAATGAGCAGTTCTTC.